What follows are 32 T cell receptor beta chains derived from one specimen sequenced in a study of shared T cell receptors in the human thymus. TCRdb keeps only in-frame clones here, not all; method: immunoSEQ multiplex PCR. The sample includes 650,000 to 950,000 clones, roughly 88% of them seen just once. Another study also made use of these data, one on human thymus T cells.

Sequenced: thymocytes. The receptor set was obtained from a girl under three years old with a congenital heart defect.

V and J are TRBV9 and TRBJ1-1; the match to TRBD1 covers 8 bases. CDR1 is SGDLS, CDR2 YYNGEE, per germline. With 0 bases clipped from V and 8 bases from J, the junction kept 9 bases outside the gene matches. The CDR3 loop spans 15 amino acids. The CDR3 region is CASSVVLQGASEAFF. The CDR3 DNA is TGTGCCAGCAGCGTAGTTTTGCAGGGGGCGTCGGAAGCTTTCTTT.

This clone was observed a few times. The V and J genes are TRBV18 and TRBJ2-6, with unresolved D. The ends were cut back, 3 bases at V and 0 bases at J, with 15 bases in the middle. The CDR3 is made up of 18 amino acids. In germline, CDR1 is KGHSH, CDR2 LQKENI. CDR3 DNA: TGTGCCAGCTCACCGATTGTCACAGCAAACTCTGGGGCCAACGTCCTGACTTTC. It codes for CASSPIVTANSGANVLTF.

The chain links TRBV27 to TRBJ1-5, with D hard to call. Germline V gene lookup returns CDR1 MNHEY and CDR2 SMNVEV (reference sequence). Trimming took off 5 bases at V and 2 bases at J, with 19 bases between the two ends. The CDR3 totals 17 residues. CDR3 sequence reads: CASSPHEKAVGNQPQHF. The CDR3 DNA sequence: TGTGCCAGCAGTCCGCACGAAAAGGCGGTAGGCAATCAGCCCCAGCATTTT.

The V call is TRBV6-7, the J call TRBJ2-7; 7 nucleotides agree with TRBD1. TRBV6-7 has ORF status, its function being uncertain. This CDR3 spans 18 amino acids. V lost 0 bases and J lost 1; bases outside the gene matches: 12. The CDR3 coding sequence is TGTGCCAGCAGTTACTCGTTAACCGACAGGGTGGAATCCTACGAGCAGTACTTC. The encoded protein is CASSYSLTDRVESYEQYF.

V gene TRBV5-4 combines with J gene TRBJ1-2; 7 bases are a match to TRBD1. CDR1 is SGHNT, CDR2 YYREEE, per germline (reference sequence). CDR3 length equals 16 residues. The V and J ends lost 3 bases and 7 bases, in that order; junction bases with no gene match: 15. Here the CDR3 DNA reads TGTGCCAGCAGCTCGGCGAACGGGACAGAGGTTTTTGGCTACACCTTC. Its translation is CASSSANGTEVFGYTF.

J is TRBJ2-3 and V is TRBV19; a possible D gene is TRBD2 (6 bases). Germline CDR1 reads LNHDA; CDR2 reads SQIVND (reference sequence). V was clipped by 5 bases and J by 6 bases, with 15 bases between them. This CDR3 is built from 14 residues. CDR3 amino acids: CASSGPLAPDTQYF. CDR3 sequence (DNA): TGTGCCAGTAGTGGACCTCTAGCGCCTGATACGCAGTATTTT.

The chain recombines TRBV5-4 with TRBJ2-3; D is perhaps TRBD2 (5 bases). V gave up 4 bases and J gave up 2 bases, with 17 bases separating them. The CDR3 totals 16 residues. From germline, CDR1 is SGHNT and CDR2 YYREEE (reference sequence). The CDR3 loop reads CASSGRGTLLTDTQYF. The DNA of the CDR3 is TGTGCCAGCAGCGGGAGAGGTACGCTCCTCACAGATACGCAGTATTTT. Full variable domain (outside the CDR3, taken from reference TRBV5-4 and TRBJ2-3): ETGVTQSPTHLIKTRGQQVTLRCSSQSGHNTVSWYQQALGQGPQFIFQYYREEENGRGNFPPRFSGLQFPNYSSELNVNALELDDSALYLCASSGRGTLLTDTQYFGPGTRLTVL.

This clone was seen once. This chain joins TRBV18 and TRBJ1-1; no reliable D call. Trimming left V 8 bases short and J 1 base short, with 11 bases between. Germline CDR1 reads KGHSH; CDR2 reads LQKENI. The CDR3 is 13 amino acids. The CDR3 region is CASLLRQNTEAFF. CDR3 bases: TGTGCCAGCCTTCTTCGACAGAACACTGAAGCTTTCTTT. Full variable domain (outside the CDR3, taken from reference TRBV18 and TRBJ1-1): NAGVMQNPRHLVRRRGQEARLRCSPMKGHSHVYWYRQLPEEGLKFMVYLQKENIIDESGMPKERFSAEFPKEGPSILRIQQVVRGDSAAYFCASLLRQNTEAFFGQGTRLTVV.

This clone was picked up a small number of times. This chain uses TRBV6-1 with TRBJ1-1; TRBD1 matches 9 bases. The CDR3 totals 15 residues. Losses at the gene ends were 5 bases for V and 4 bases for J; bases not matched to a gene: 8. CDR1 and CDR2 from the germline V gene are MNHNS and SASEGT. The CDR3 region is CASSWDRDSCTEAFF. In DNA form, the CDR3 reads TGTGCCAGCAGTTGGGACAGGGATTCGTGCACTGAAGCTTTCTTT.

The rearrangement joins TRBV14 to TRBJ1-2; the match to TRBD1 covers 7 bases. Germline V gene lookup returns CDR1 SGHDN and CDR2 FVKESK. V lost 0 bases and J lost 3; bases outside the gene matches: 7. There are 16 residues in the CDR3. For the CDR3, the DNA is TGTGCCAGCAGCCAAGATCCCAGGGGGTGGCACTATGGCTACACCTTC. It translates to CASSQDPRGWHYGYTF. The full variable domain, rest sourced from reference TRBV14 and TRBJ1-2, is EAGVTQFPSHSVIEKGQTVTLRCDPISGHDNLYWYRRVMGKEIKFLLHFVKESKQDESGMPNNRFLAERTGGTYSTLKVQPAELEDSGVYFCASSQDPRGWHYGYTFGSGTRLTVV.

This clone was found a few times. V usage is TRBV5-4 and J usage is TRBJ2-3; maybe TRBD2 (5 bases). Germline V lookup: CDR1 SGHNT, CDR2 YYREEE (reference sequence). CDR3 length equals 17 residues. V was shortened by 3 bases and J by 2 bases, with 19 bases between the two germline ends. CDR3 protein: CASSSITGKAITDTQYF. The CDR3 bases are TGTGCCAGCAGCTCGATAACGGGAAAAGCCATCACAGATACGCAGTATTTT.

This clone was observed a single time. The CDR3 region has the DNA TGTGCTAGTGGTCGGAGTGCACGGGACTCTGGAAACACCATATATTTT. This sequence encodes CASGRSARDSGNTIYF. The chain uses TRBV12-5 and TRBJ1-3, with D unresolved. The CDR3 spans 16 residues. V lost 5 bases and J 0 bases, leaving 14 bases between the germline ends. Germline V gene data show CDR1 as LGHNT and CDR2 as FRNRAP.

The V gene is TRBV7-2, the J gene TRBJ2-2; D perhaps matches TRBD1 (6 bases). Looked up from germline, CDR1 is SGHTA and CDR2 is FQGNSA. V lost 6 bases, J lost 4 bases, and 15 bases lay in between. The CDR3 extends over 15 amino acids. CDR3 loop: CASSPQTGVTGELFF. CDR3 in DNA: TGTGCCAGCAGTCCCCAGACAGGAGTCACCGGGGAGCTGTTTTTT. The full variable domain, with the rest looked up from reference TRBV7-2 and TRBJ2-2, is GAGVSQSPSNKVTEKGKDVELRCDPISGHTALYWYRQSLGQGLEFLIYFQGNSAPDKSGLPSDRFSAERTGGSVSTLTIQRTQQEDSAVYLCASSPQTGVTGELFFGEGSRLTVL.

The chain is built from TRBV18 and TRBJ1-5; maybe TRBD1 (6 bases). Per germline, CDR1 KGHSH and CDR2 LQKENI. V was pared by 3 bases and J by 1 base, with 16 bases between. CDR3 length equals 17 residues. CDR3 protein: CASSPWTVQGSNQPQHF. CDR3 bases: TGTGCCAGCTCACCTTGGACCGTCCAGGGGAGCAATCAGCCCCAGCATTTT.

The chain employs TRBV6-6 and TRBJ1-3; 7 positions match TRBD1. V gave up 5 bases and J gave up 3 bases; unmatched junction bases: 7. Germline V lookup: CDR1 MNHNY, CDR2 SVGAGI (reference sequence). CDR3 length: 15 amino acids. The CDR3 reads CASSDRELYGNTIYF. In DNA form, the CDR3 reads TGTGCCAGCAGTGACAGGGAACTTTATGGAAACACCATATATTTT.

For the CDR3, the DNA is TGTGCCAGCAGCCCTTCTAGCGGGGGGGCTTATGAGCAGTTCTTC. Protein product: CASSPSSGGAYEQFF. The chain combines TRBV14 with TRBJ2-1, with 12 positions matching TRBD2. The CDR3 sequence is 15 residues long. Per germline, CDR1 SGHDN and CDR2 FVKESK. Trimming took 4 bases from V and 8 from J; bases not matched to a gene: 6.

This clone came up once. This sequence joins TRBV5-1 and TRBJ2-7; tentative D call: TRBD1 (6 bases). Germline V gene data show CDR1 as SGHRS and CDR2 as YFSETQ. The CDR3 has 16 residues. Deletions cut 4 bases from V and 0 bases from J, with 17 bases between. The DNA of the CDR3 is TGCGCCAGCAGCACGCTGACAGGCACCAACTCCTACGAGCAGTACTTC. This gives the protein CASSTLTGTNSYEQYF.

This clone has more than one count but fewer than ten. The chain joins TRBV18 to TRBJ2-5; 12 nucleotides line up with TRBD2. Germline V gene lookup returns CDR1 KGHSH and CDR2 LQKENI. With V trimmed by 8 bases and J by 4 bases, 11 bases remained unmatched. The CDR3 is made up of 16 amino acids. The CDR3: CASTRASGGARETQYF. CDR3 DNA: TGTGCCAGCACTAGAGCTAGCGGGGGGGCTCGAGAGACCCAGTACTTC.

This clone showed up just once. The V call is TRBV5-1, the J call TRBJ1-1, with 8 bases fitting TRBD1. The germline V gene has CDR1 SGHRS and CDR2 YFSETQ. The CDR3 sequence is 18 residues long. Losses at the gene ends were 6 bases for V and 4 bases for J; bases not matched to a gene: 20. The CDR3 sequence is CASTTTPLGQGMGTEAFF. The CDR3, as DNA: TGCGCCAGCACCACAACCCCACTAGGACAGGGAATGGGCACTGAAGCTTTCTTT.

This chain joins TRBV7-8 and TRBJ2-1, with TRBD2 identical over 8 bases. The V gene's germline CDR1 is SGHVS and CDR2 FQNEAQ. The CDR3 runs 17 residues. J was trimmed by 0 bases and V by 5 bases; bases with no gene match: 9. CDR3 sequence reads: CASSTRGSGDSYNEQFF. CDR3 DNA: TGTGCCAGCAGCACCCGTGGTAGCGGGGACTCCTACAATGAGCAGTTCTTC.

This sequence joins TRBV7-9 and TRBJ2-3; the D gene is possibly TRBD1 (6 bases). Germline lookup yields CDR1 SEHNR and CDR2 FQNEAQ (reference sequence). V gave up 3 bases and J gave up 1 base, with 11 bases separating them. The length of the CDR3 is 15 residues. Here the CDR3 reads CASSLVGQRTDTQYF. CDR3 coding DNA: TGTGCCAGCAGCTTGGTCGGACAGCGCACAGATACGCAGTATTTT.

The chain carries TRBV15 and TRBJ1-5; 7 nucleotides match TRBD1. Germline V lookup: CDR1 LNHNV, CDR2 YYDKDF (reference sequence). J lost 2 bases, V lost 0 bases, and 19 bases had no gene match. This CDR3 is 21 amino acids long. The CDR3, as DNA: TGTGCCACCAGCAGAGATGGAGGAGCCCGATATCCAGGGGGTGGCAATCAGCCCCAGCATTTT. The encoded protein is CATSRDGGARYPGGGNQPQHF.

This rearrangement joins TRBV6-1 to TRBJ2-3; the D is unclear. Germline V gene data show CDR1 as MNHNS and CDR2 as SASEGT. V lost 1 base, J lost 0 bases, and 8 bases lay in between. The CDR3 sequence is 15 residues long. The CDR3 sequence: CASSEVPNSTDTQYF. The CDR3 region has the DNA TGTGCCAGCAGTGAAGTCCCAAATAGCACAGATACGCAGTATTTT.

The chain is built from TRBV5-8 and TRBJ2-1; 9 nucleotides line up with TRBD1. CDR3 length: 18 residues. Germline loops: CDR1 SGHTS, CDR2 YDEGEE. V shed 5 bases, J shed 1 base, and the junction held 13 bases outside the gene matches. As DNA, the CDR3 is TGTGCCAGCAGTTCCCGGGACAGGGCCCTGATATCCTACAATGAGCAGTTCTTC. Translation: CASSSRDRALISYNEQFF.

J is TRBJ2-1 and V is TRBV27; 12 positions match TRBD2. The CDR3 length is 17 residues. Unmatched junction bases numbered 13, after V lost 5 bases and J lost 8 bases. Germline V gene data show CDR1 as MNHEY and CDR2 as SMNVEV (reference sequence). CDR3 sequence reads: CASSRPPSGGGSDEQFF. The DNA for the CDR3 is TGTGCCAGCAGTCGACCTCCTAGCGGGGGGGGGTCTGATGAGCAGTTCTTC.

The chain carries TRBV5-5 and TRBJ1-6; D is unresolved. Germline CDR1 SGHKS, CDR2 YYEKEE (reference sequence). V lost 7 bases, J lost 9 bases, and 26 bases lay in between. The CDR3 sequence is 17 residues long. In nucleotides, the CDR3 is TGTGCCAGCGGTGGGTCGGCAGTCCTGGTGACTGGTTCACCCCTCCACTTT. It encodes CASGGSAVLVTGSPLHF. Full variable domain (remainder filled in from reference TRBV5-5 and TRBJ1-6): DAGVTQSPTHLIKTRGQQVTLRCSPISGHKSVSWYQQVLGQGPQFIFQYYEKEERGRGNFPDRFSARQFPNYSSELNVNALLLGDSALYLCASGGSAVLVTGSPLHFGNGTRLTVT.

J is TRBJ2-5 and V is TRBV5-4, with TRBD1 identical over 10 bases. This CDR3 has 14 residues. Germline CDR1 and CDR2: SGHNT and YYREEE (reference sequence). The ends lost 5 bases at V and 5 bases at J; junction bases unmatched: 6. The CDR3 loop reads CASRQDRGWETQYF. For the CDR3, the DNA is TGTGCCAGCAGGCAGGACAGGGGGTGGGAGACCCAGTACTTC.

The rearrangement uses TRBV7-2 and TRBJ1-2, with 10 bases lining up with TRBD1. Losses at the gene ends were 2 bases for V and 3 bases for J; bases not matched to a gene: 3. Looked up from germline, CDR1 is SGHTA and CDR2 is FQGNSA. CDR3 size: 15 residues. The CDR3: CASSLHGQGDYGYTF. DNA of the CDR3: TGTGCCAGCAGCTTACACGGACAGGGGGACTATGGCTACACCTTC.

The gene calls are TRBV7-8 and TRBJ1-4, with 7 bases lining up with TRBD1. Unmatched junction bases numbered 9, after V lost 6 bases and J lost 5 bases. The germline CDR1 and CDR2 sequences are SGHVS and FQNEAQ. The CDR3 runs 15 residues. Here the CDR3 reads CASSRTGNRNEKLFF. CDR3 nucleotides: TGTGCCAGCAGTAGGACAGGCAATAGAAATGAAAAACTGTTTTTT.

The chain couples TRBV30 to TRBJ1-2, with D perhaps TRBD1 (6 bases). CDR3 length equals 13 residues. In germline, CDR1 is GTSNPN, CDR2 SVGIG (reference sequence). Trimming stripped 4 bases from V and 4 bases from J, with 13 bases between. CDR3 amino acids: CAWNKTGSYGYTF. The CDR3 DNA is TGTGCCTGGAATAAGACAGGTTCCTATGGCTACACCTTC.

V usage is TRBV19 and J usage is TRBJ1-1; D gene unclear. Deletions cut 5 bases from V and 0 bases from J, with 19 bases between. Germline lookup yields CDR1 LNHDA and CDR2 SQIVND (reference sequence). The CDR3 has 17 amino acids. CDR3 protein: CASSSAHPSFMNTEAFF. The CDR3, as DNA: TGTGCCAGTAGTTCTGCACATCCCTCGTTCATGAACACTGAAGCTTTCTTT.

This chain connects TRBV4-1 to TRBJ1-1; TRBD1 might be the D (5 bases). The V end lost 0 bases, the J end lost 5 bases, and 13 bases lay between the germline ends. This CDR3 contains 15 residues. Per germline, CDR1 MGHRA and CDR2 YSYEKL. The CDR3 bases are TGCGCCAGCAGCCAAGATCCTAGGGGAGGGACTGAAGCTTTCTTT. The encoded protein is CASSQDPRGGTEAFF.